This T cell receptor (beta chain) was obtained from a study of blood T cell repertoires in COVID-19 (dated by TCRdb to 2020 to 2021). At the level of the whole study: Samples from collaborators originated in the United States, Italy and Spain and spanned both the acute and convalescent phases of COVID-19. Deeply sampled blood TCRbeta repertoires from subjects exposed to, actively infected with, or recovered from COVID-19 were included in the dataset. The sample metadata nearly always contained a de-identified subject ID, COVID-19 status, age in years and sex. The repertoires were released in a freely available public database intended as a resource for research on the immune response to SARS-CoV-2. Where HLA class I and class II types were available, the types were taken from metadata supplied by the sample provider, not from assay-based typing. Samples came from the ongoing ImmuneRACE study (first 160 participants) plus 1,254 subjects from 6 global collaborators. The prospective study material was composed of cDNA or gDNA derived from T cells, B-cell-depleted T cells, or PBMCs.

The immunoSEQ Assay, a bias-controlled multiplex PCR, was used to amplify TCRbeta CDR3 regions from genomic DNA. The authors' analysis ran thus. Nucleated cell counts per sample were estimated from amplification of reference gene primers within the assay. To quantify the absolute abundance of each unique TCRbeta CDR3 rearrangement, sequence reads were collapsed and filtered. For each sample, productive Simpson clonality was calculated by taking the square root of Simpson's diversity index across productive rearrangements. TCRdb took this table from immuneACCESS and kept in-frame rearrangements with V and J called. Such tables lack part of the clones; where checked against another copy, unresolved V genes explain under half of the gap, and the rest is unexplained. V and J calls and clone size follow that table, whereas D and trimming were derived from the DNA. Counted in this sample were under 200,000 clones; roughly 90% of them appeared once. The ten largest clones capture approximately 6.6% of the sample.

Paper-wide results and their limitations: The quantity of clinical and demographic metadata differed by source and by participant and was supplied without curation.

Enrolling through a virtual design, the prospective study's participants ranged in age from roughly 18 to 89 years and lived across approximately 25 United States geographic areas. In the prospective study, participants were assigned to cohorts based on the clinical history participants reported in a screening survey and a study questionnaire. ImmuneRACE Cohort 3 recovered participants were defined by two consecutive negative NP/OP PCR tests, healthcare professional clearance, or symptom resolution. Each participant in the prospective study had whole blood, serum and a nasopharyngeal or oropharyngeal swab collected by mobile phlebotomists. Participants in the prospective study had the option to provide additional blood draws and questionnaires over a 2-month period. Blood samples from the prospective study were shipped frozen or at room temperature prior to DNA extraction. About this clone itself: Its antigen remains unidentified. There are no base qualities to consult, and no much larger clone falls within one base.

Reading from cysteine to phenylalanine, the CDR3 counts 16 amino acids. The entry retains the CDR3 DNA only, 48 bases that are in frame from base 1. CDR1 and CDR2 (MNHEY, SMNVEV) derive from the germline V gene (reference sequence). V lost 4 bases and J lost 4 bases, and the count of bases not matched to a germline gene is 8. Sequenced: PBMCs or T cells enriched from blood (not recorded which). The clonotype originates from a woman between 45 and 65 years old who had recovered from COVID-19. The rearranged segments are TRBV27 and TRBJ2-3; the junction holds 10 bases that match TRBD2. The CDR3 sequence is CASSSASGGDADTQYF. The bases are TGTGCCAGCAGTTCGGCTAGCGGGGGTGATGCAGATACGCAGTATTTT.